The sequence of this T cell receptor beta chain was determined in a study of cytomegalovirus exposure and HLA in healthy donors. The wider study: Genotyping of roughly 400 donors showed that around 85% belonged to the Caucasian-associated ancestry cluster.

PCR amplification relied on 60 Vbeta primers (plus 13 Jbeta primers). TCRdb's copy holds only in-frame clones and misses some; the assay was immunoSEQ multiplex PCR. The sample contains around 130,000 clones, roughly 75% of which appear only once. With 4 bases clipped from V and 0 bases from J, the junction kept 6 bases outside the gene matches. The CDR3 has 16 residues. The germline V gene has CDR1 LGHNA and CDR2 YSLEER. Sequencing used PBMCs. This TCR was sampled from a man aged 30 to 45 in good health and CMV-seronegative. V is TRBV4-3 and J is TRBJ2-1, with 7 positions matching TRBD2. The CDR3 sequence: CASSRGLTISYNEQFF. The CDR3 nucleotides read TGCGCCAGCAGCCGGGGACTAACTATCTCCTACAATGAGCAGTTCTTC.